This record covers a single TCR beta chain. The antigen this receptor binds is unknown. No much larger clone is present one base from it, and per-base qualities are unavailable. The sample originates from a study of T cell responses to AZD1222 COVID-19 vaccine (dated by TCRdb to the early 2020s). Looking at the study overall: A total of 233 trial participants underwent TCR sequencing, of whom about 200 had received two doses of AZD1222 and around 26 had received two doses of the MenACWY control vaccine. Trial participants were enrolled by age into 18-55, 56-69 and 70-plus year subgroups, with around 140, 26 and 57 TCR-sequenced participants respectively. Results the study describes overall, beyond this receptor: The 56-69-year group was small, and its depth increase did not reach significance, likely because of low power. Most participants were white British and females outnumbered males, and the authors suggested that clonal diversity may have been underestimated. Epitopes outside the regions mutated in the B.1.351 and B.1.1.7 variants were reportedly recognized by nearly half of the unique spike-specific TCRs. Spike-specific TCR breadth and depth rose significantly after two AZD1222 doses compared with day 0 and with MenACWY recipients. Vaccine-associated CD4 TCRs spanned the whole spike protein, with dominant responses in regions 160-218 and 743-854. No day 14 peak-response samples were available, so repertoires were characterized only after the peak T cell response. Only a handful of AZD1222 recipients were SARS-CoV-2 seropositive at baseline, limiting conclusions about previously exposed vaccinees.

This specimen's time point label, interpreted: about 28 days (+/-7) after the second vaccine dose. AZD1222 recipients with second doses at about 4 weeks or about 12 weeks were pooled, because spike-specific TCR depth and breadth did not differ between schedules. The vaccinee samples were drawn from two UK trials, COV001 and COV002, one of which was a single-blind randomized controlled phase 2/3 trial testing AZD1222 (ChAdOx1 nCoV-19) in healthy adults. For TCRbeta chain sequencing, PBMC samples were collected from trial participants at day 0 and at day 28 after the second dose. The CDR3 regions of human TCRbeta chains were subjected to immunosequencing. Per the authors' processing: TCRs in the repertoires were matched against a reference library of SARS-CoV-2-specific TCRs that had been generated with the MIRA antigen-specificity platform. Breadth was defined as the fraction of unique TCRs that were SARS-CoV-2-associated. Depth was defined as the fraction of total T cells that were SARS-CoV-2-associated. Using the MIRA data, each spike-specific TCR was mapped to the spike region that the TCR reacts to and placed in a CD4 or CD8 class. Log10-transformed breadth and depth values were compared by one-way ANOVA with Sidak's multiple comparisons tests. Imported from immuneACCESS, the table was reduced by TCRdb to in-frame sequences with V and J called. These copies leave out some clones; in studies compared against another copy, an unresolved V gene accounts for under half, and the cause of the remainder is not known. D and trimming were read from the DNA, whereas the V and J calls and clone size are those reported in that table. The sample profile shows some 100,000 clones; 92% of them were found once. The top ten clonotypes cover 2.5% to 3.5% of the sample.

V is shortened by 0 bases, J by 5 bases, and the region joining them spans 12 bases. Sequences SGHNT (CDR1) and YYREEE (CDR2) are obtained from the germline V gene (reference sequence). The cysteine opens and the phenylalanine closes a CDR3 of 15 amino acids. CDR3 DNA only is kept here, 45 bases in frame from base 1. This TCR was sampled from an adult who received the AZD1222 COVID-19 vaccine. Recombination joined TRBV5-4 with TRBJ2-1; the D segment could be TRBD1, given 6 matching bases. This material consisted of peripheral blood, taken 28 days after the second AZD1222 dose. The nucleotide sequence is TGTGCCAGCAGCTTGGATCAGGGGCAGAACAATGAGCAGTTCTTC. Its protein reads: CASSLDQGQNNEQFF.